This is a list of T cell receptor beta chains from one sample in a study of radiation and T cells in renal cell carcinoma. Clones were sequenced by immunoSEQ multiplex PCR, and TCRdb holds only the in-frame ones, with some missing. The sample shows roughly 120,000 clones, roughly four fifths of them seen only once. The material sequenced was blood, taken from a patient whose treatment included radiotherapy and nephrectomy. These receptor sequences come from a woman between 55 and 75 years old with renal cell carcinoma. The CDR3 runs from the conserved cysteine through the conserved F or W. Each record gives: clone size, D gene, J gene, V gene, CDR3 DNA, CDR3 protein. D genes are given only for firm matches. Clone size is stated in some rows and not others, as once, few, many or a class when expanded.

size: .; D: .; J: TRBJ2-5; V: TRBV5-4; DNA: TGTGCCAGCAGCCAGCAAAGAGATACAAGAGAGACCCAGTACTTC; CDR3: CASSQQRDTRETQYF
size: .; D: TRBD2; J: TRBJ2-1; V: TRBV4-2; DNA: TGTGCCAGCAGCCCCTCTTTGCGGGGGGGCGGCAATGAGCAGTTCTTC; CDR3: CASSPSLRGGGNEQFF
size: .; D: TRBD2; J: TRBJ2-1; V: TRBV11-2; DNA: TGTGCCAGCAGCATGGGACTAGCGGGAGTGGATGAGCAGTTCTTC; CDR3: CASSMGLAGVDEQFF
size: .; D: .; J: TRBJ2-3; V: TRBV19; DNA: TGTGCCAGTAGTAGACGACGATCCCTTGGCGGCACAGATACGCAGTATTTT; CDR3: CASSRRRSLGGTDTQYF
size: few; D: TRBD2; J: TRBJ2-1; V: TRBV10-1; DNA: TGCGCCAGCAGTGAAGCGTACCTAGCGGGGAGGAATGAGCAGTTCTTC; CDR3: CASSEAYLAGRNEQFF
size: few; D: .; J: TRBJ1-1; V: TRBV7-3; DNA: TGTGCCAGCAGCGCACAGGGCACGAACACTGAAGCTTTCTTT; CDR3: CASSAQGTNTEAFF
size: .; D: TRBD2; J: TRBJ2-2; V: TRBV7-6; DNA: TGTGCCAGCAGCTTAGGGACTAGCGGGGGGGCCGGGGAGCTGTTTTTT; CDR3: CASSLGTSGGAGELFF
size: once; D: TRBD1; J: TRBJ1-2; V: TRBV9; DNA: TGTGCCAGCAGCGGTGAGGTGGGACAGGGCGACTATGGCTACACCTTC; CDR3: CASSGEVGQGDYGYTF
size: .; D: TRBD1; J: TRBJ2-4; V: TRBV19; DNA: TGTGCCAGTGGTGCGGGCACAGGGGGCTTAGCCAAAAACATTCAGTACTTC; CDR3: CASGAGTGGLAKNIQYF
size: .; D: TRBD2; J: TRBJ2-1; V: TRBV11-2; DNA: TGTGCCAGCACCGAGGCGGGGGGTGAGCAGTTCTTC; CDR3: CASTEAGGEQFF
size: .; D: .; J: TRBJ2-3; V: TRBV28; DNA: TGTGCCAGCAGTTTACGAGGGAGAGGCACAGATACGCAGTATTTT; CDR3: CASSLRGRGTDTQYF
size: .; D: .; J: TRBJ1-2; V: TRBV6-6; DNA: TGTGCCAGCAGTCAGTCCGGGACGTTGAACTATGGCTACACCTTC; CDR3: CASSQSGTLNYGYTF
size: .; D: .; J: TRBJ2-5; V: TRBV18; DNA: TGTGCCAGCTCACCCCTCCAGGGGCAGGGGACCCAGTACTTC; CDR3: CASSPLQGQGTQYF
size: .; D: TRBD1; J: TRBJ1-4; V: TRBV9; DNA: TGTGCCAGCAGCGTAGAAGGACAGGGAGAAAAACTGTTTTTT; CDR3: CASSVEGQGEKLFF
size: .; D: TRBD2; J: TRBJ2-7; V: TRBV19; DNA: TGTGCCAGTAGTTCCTCCCCTAGCGGGGGAGGGTACGAGCAGTACTTC; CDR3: CASSSSPSGGGYEQYF
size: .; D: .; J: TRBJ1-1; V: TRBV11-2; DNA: TGTGCCAGCAGCTTAGATCCCGCCAGCCACACTGAAGCTTTCTTT; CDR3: CASSLDPASHTEAFF
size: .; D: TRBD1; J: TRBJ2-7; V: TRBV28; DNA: TGTGCCAGCAGGGTTGGGACAGAGGCCTATGGGCAGTACTTC; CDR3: CASRVGTEAYGQYF
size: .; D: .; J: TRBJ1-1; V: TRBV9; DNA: TGTGCCAGCAGCGTAGCGGAGACAGGCGAAGCTTTCTTT; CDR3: CASSVAETGEAFF
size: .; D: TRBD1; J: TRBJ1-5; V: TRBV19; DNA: TGTGCCAGTAGTTCGGGACAGGGAGGTCAGCCCCAGCATTTT; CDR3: CASSSGQGGQPQHF
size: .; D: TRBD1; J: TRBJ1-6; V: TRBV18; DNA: TGTGCCAGCTCACCAAGAGTACTGGGACAGGGGGCTAATTCACCCCTCCACTTT; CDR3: CASSPRVLGQGANSPLHF
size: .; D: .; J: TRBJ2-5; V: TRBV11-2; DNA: TGTGCCAGCAGCCCGGGGTCAGGAGAGACCCAGTACTTC; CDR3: CASSPGSGETQYF
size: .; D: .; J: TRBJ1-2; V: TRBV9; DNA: TGTGCCAGCAGCGCTAACGGGGGGACCGATGGCTACACCTTC; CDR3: CASSANGGTDGYTF
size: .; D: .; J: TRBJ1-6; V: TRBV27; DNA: TGTGCCAGCCAGGGGTATAATTCACCCCTCCACTTT; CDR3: CASQGYNSPLHF
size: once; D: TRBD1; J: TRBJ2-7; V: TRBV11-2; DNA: TGTGCCAGCAGCTTACACAGGGGTAACTACGAGCAGTACTTC; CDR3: CASSLHRGNYEQYF
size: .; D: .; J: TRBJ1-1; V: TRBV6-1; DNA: TGTGCCAGCAGTGAGGGACAGAACACTGAAGCTTTCTTT; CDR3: CASSEGQNTEAFF
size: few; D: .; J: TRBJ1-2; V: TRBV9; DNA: TGTGCCAGCAGCGTACACGGGGCTAACTATGGCTACACCTTC; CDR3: CASSVHGANYGYTF
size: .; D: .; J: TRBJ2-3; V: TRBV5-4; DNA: TGTGCCAGCAGCTTGCCGTCTCGCGGAAACACAGATACGCAGTATTTT; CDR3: CASSLPSRGNTDTQYF
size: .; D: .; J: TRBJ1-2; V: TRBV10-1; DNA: TGCGCCAGCAGTGAGTCTAAGGCCAGCGGCTACACCTTC; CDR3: CASSESKASGYTF
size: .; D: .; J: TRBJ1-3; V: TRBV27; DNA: TGTGCCAGCAGCCTGGAAGGTGGACCTGGAAACACCATATATTTT; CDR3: CASSLEGGPGNTIYF
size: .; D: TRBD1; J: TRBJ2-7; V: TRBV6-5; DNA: TGTGCCAGCAGGTCTCCCCGGACAGGGTTCGACGAGCAGTACTTC; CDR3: CASRSPRTGFDEQYF
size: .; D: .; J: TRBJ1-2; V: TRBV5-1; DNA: TGCGCCAGCAGCTCCGGACAGACAACTAACTATGGCTACACCTTC; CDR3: CASSSGQTTNYGYTF
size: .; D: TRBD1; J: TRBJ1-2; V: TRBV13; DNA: TGTGCCAGCAGCTTAGGAGTCGGGACAGGGGGCTATGGCTATGGCTACACCTTC; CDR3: CASSLGVGTGGYGYGYTF
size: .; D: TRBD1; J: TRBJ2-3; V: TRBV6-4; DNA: TGTGCCAGCAGAGAAGGGGACAGTAACACAGATACGCAGTATTTT; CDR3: CASREGDSNTDTQYF
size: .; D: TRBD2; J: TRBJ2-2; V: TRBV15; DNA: TGTGCCACCAGCCGAGGACTAGCGGCAACCGGTAGGGAGCTGTTTTTT; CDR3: CATSRGLAATGRELFF
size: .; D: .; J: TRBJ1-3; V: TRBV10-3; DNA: TGTGCCATCACTGGGGGGTCTGGAAACACCATATATTTT; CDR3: CAITGGSGNTIYF
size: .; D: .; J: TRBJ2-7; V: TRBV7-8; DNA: TGTGCCAGCAGCTTAGCTACTAACTCCTACGAGCAGTACTTC; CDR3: CASSLATNSYEQYF
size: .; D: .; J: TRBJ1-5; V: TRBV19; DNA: TGTGCCAGTAGTCCGTCCCCCTATAGCAATCAGCCCCAGCATTTT; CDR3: CASSPSPYSNQPQHF
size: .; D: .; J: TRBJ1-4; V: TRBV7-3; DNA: TGTGCCAGCAGCTTAGCGGCGGTTGTATCTGCAACTAATGAAAAACTGTTTTTT; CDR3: CASSLAAVVSATNEKLFF
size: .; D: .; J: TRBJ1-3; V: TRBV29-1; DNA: TGCAGCGTTGTTCCGGGCTCTGGAAACACCATATATTTT; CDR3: CSVVPGSGNTIYF
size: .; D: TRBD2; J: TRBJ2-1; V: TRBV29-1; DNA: TGCAGCGTGGAAATACGGGGACTAGCGGGGAGTAGCTCCTACAATGAGCAGTTCTTC; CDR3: CSVEIRGLAGSSSYNEQFF
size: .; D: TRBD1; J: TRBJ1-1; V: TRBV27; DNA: TGTGCCAGCAGTTATTGGACAGGGCCGAACACTGAAGCTTTCTTT; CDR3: CASSYWTGPNTEAFF
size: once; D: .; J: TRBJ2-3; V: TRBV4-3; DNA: TGCGCCAGCAGCCAAGATTCCCAGGGAACAGATACGCAGTATTTT; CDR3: CASSQDSQGTDTQYF
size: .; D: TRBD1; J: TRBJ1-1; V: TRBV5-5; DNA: TGTGCCAGCAGCTTGCGACAGGGGAACACTGAAGCTTTCTTT; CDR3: CASSLRQGNTEAFF
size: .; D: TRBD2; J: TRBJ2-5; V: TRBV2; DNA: TGTGCCAGCATTGTCACGGGGGGGCCGGGAGAGACCCAGTACTTC; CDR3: CASIVTGGPGETQYF
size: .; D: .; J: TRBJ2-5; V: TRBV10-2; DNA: TGCGCCAGCAGTGGCGCAGTCGTTAAAGAGACCCAGTACTTC; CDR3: CASSGAVVKETQYF
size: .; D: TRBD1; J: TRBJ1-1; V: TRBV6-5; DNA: TGTGCCAGCAGTCGACAGGGCGGCGAAACTGAAGCTTTCTTT; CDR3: CASSRQGGETEAFF
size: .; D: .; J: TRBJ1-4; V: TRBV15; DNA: TGTGCCACCAGCTCCCCGAGGGATACAACTAATGAAAAACTGTTTTTT; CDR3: CATSSPRDTTNEKLFF
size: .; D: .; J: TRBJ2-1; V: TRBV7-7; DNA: TGTGCTAGCAGCCTAGCCCCGGACAGTCAGAATGAGCAGTTCTTC; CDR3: CASSLAPDSQNEQFF
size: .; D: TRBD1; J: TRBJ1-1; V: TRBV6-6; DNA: TGTGCCAGCAGTTACGACAGGGGGCTAGGGGCTTTCTTT; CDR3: CASSYDRGLGAFF
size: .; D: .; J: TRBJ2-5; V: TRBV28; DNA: TGTGCCAGCACCCCGGGCGGATTAAAGGAGACCCAGTACTTC; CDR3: CASTPGGLKETQYF
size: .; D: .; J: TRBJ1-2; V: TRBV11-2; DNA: TGTGCCAGCAGCTTAGGCAGGGACGGAGGTGGCTACACCTTC; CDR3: CASSLGRDGGGYTF
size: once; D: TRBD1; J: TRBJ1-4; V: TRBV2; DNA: TGTGCCAGCAGTGAGGGGGGTGGACAGGGGAATGAAAAACTGTTTTTT; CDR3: CASSEGGGQGNEKLFF
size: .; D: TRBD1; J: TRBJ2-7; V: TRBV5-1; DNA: TGCGCCAGCAGCTTCCCCGGGACAGAATTCTACGAGCAGTACTTC; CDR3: CASSFPGTEFYEQYF
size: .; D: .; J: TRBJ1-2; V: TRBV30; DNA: TGTGCCTGGAGCGTAAACATAGGGGCTGGCTACACCTTC; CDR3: CAWSVNIGAGYTF
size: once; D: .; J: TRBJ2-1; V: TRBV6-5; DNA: TGTGCCAGCAGTTCTCTAAGGGCCAGGTATGAGCAGTTCTTC; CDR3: CASSSLRARYEQFF
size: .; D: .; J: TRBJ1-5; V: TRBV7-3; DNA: TGTGCCAGCAGCTTAAGGGTTTTAGGGCAGGCCCTAGGAAAGCCCCAGCATTTT; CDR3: CASSLRVLGQALGKPQHF
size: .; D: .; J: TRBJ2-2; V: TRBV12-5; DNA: TGTGCTAGTGACTTGATACGTACCGGGGAGCTGTTTTTT; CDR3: CASDLIRTGELFF
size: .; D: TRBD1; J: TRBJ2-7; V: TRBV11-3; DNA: TGTGCCAGCAGCGCGCAAAACTCCGGGACAGCGTCCTACGAGCAGTACTTC; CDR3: CASSAQNSGTASYEQYF
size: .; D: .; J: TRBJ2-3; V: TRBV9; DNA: TGTGCCAGCAGCCCATCGGGGGTGAGAGATACGCAGTATTTT; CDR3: CASSPSGVRDTQYF